This TCR beta chain was sequenced for a study of T-cell reconstitution after alpha-beta-depleted transplantation in children. Unique molecular identifiers were used in preparing the TCRbeta library. A single record per CDR3 protein comes from TCRdb applying MiXCR to the PCR reads. The sample carries around 440,000 distinct CDR3 sequences, around 15% recorded once. Study-wide findings and caveats: Expanded graft clones, several hundred of them, were reportedly the source of alpha-beta T cells about two months after transplant. At the one-year point after transplant, T-cell counts and TCRbeta diversity were found to come mostly from T cells that had been newly produced. From surviving recipient T cells and thymic progenitors came the high day-60 TCRbeta diversity observed in some patients.

The germline V gene encodes CDR1 MGHRA and CDR2 YSYEKL. This CDR3 has 20 amino acids. V lost 3 bases and J lost 1; bases outside the gene matches: 10. This clonotype was seen only a few times. Its antigen is unidentified. The specimen was PBMCs, mostly from graft donor cells, collected 360 days after TCRalphabeta/CD19-depleted stem cell transplant. This receptor was taken from a boy under three years old who had a stem cell transplant for Wiskott-Aldrich syndrome, so the T cells may come from the graft donor. J is TRBJ2-1 and V is TRBV4-1, with TRBD2 matching 15 bases. The CDR3: CASSHLRGTSGGSSYNEQFF. The CDR3 DNA reads TGCGCCAGCAGCCACCTAAGGGGGACTAGCGGGGGGTCTTCCTACAATGAGCAGTTCTTC.